The 19 T cell receptor beta chains below were found in one sample sequenced in a study of cytomegalovirus exposure and HLA in healthy donors. Sequenced by immunoSEQ multiplex PCR; TCRdb stores in-frame clones only, minus some. Of approximately 160,000 clones listed, around 90% are singletons. The sequenced sample consisted of PBMCs. All receptors derive from a woman aged 18 to 35 in good health and CMV-seropositive.

This sequence joins TRBV15 and TRBJ2-7; possible D gene TRBD1, 6 bases. The CDR3 is made up of 14 amino acids. The V gene's germline CDR1 is LNHNV and CDR2 YYDKDF (reference sequence). The V and J ends lost 8 bases and 1 base respectively, with 15 bases between them. CDR3 coding DNA: TGTGCCACCCGCCAGGGGCTAGGGTCCTACGAGCAGTACTTC. It codes for CATRQGLGSYEQYF.

Remarks on this clone: Germline is not matched at one junction end, which may reflect a read error. The chain has TRBV10-1 and TRBJ2-7; 7 positions match TRBD1. The CDR3 spans 13 residues. The germline gives CDR1 WNHNN, CDR2 SYGVQD (reference sequence). The CDR3 DNA follows: TGCGCCAGCAGTGATGGGACAGTCTACAAGCAGTACTTC. Translation: CASSDGTVYKQYF.

The rearrangement joins TRBV4-2 to TRBJ1-3, with D uncertain. Trimming pared 4 bases from V and 7 bases from J, leaving 23 bases between. Germline-derived CDR1 and CDR2 are LGHNA and YNFKEQ. The CDR3 covers 17 residues. This CDR3 reads CASSRELGRLGGNTIYF. The CDR3 DNA sequence: TGTGCCAGCAGCCGAGAATTAGGAAGGTTGGGCGGGAACACCATATATTTT.

The chain uses TRBV4-1 and TRBJ2-1, with D possibly matching TRBD2 (6 bases). This CDR3 has 17 amino acids. The germline V gene encodes CDR1 MGHRA and CDR2 YSYEKL. Trimming took 0 bases from V and 2 from J, leaving 14 bases between them. The CDR3 here is CASSQEGSGSPYNEQFF. In DNA, the CDR3 is TGCGCCAGCAGCCAAGAAGGTTCCGGGAGCCCCTACAATGAGCAGTTCTTC.

The chain has TRBV2 and TRBJ1-1; tentative D call: TRBD1 (6 bases). Germline V gene data show CDR1 as SNHLY and CDR2 as FYNNEI. The CDR3 has 11 amino acids. The V end lost 6 bases, the J end lost 4 bases, and 6 bases lay between the germline ends. The CDR3 sequence is CASSRGTEAFF. For the CDR3, the DNA is TGTGCCAGCAGCAGGGGCACTGAAGCTTTCTTT.

V is TRBV28 and J is TRBJ2-5, with D possibly TRBD1 on 6 matching bases. V was pared by 2 bases and J by 0 bases, with 10 bases between. The CDR3 is 15 amino acids. Looked up from germline, CDR1 is MDHEN and CDR2 is SYDVKM. The CDR3 DNA reads TGTGCCAGCAGTTTAGACCCAGGGGACCAAGAGACCCAGTACTTC. This encodes CASSLDPGDQETQYF.

This clone was counted only a few times. V and J are TRBV11-3 and TRBJ2-1; 9 nucleotides align to TRBD1. Losses at the gene ends were 4 bases for V and 5 bases for J; bases not matched to a gene: 9. The CDR3 spans 16 residues. Looked up from germline, CDR1 is SGHNT and CDR2 is YENEEA. The CDR3 loop reads CASSSPDRGRNNEQFF. CDR3 nucleotide sequence: TGTGCCAGCAGCTCCCCGGACAGGGGAAGGAACAATGAGCAGTTCTTC.

The genes are TRBV7-8 and TRBJ2-5; 9 positions agree with TRBD1. CDR3 length: 14 amino acids. Germline V gives CDR1 SGHVS, CDR2 FQNEAQ. The junction had 5 bases not matched to a gene; V was cut back by 5 bases and J by 4 bases. In DNA, the CDR3 is TGTGCCAGCAGCGGGACAGGGTTGGGAGAGACCCAGTACTTC. Protein: CASSGTGLGETQYF.

The chain recombines TRBV5-4 with TRBJ2-7; D call uncertain. This CDR3 has 16 amino acids. Germline V lookup: CDR1 SGHNT, CDR2 YYREEE (reference sequence). V lost 2 bases, J lost 0 bases, and 15 bases lay in between. The CDR3 DNA reads as TGTGCCAGCAGCTTTTTGCCGCGGCGTTACTCCTACGAGCAGTACTTC. It specifies CASSFLPRRYSYEQYF.

The chain uses TRBV28 and TRBJ2-5; weak D call: TRBD2 (6 bases). The V end lost 6 bases, the J end lost 7 bases, and 24 bases lay between the germline ends. The CDR3 consists of 16 residues. Per germline, CDR1 MDHEN and CDR2 SYDVKM. For the CDR3, the DNA is TGTGCCAGCAGACCTGGTAGACTAGGTGGATTAGGGACCCAGTACTTC. Protein product: CASRPGRLGGLGTQYF.

The V gene is TRBV14, the J gene TRBJ1-4; D is possibly TRBD1 (5 bases). The CDR3 has 15 amino acids. With 3 bases removed from V and 7 bases from J, the gap between germline ends came to 15 bases. Germline V CDR1 and CDR2: SGHDN, FVKESK. Written as DNA, the CDR3 is TGTGCCAGCAGCCAGCTTGACAGTCCCCCTGAAAAACTGTTTTTT. Protein product: CASSQLDSPPEKLFF. Variable domain in full (rest from reference TRBV14 and TRBJ1-4): EAGVTQFPSHSVIEKGQTVTLRCDPISGHDNLYWYRRVMGKEIKFLLHFVKESKQDESGMPNNRFLAERTGGTYSTLKVQPAELEDSGVYFCASSQLDSPPEKLFFGSGTQLSVL.

The chain is built from TRBV15 and TRBJ1-2, with 7 bases matching TRBD1. Germline CDR1 and CDR2: LNHNV and YYDKDF (reference sequence). The CDR3 totals 17 residues. Trimming removed 1 base from V and 5 bases from J; junction bases left unmatched: 13. The CDR3 here is CATSRVGGLQGTYGYTF. The CDR3 coding sequence is TGTGCCACCAGCAGAGTAGGGGGCCTACAGGGAACTTATGGCTACACCTTC. Using reference TRBV15 and TRBJ1-2 for the parts outside the CDR3, the full variable domain is DAMVIQNPRYQVTQFGKPVTLSCSQTLNHNVMYWYQQKSSQAPKLLFHYYDKDFNNEADTPDNFQSRRPNTSFCFLDIRSPGLGDTAMYLCATSRVGGLQGTYGYTFGSGTRLTVV.

The chain is built from TRBV5-1 and TRBJ1-2; the match to TRBD1 covers 7 bases. The junction had 7 bases not matched to a gene; V was cut back by 4 bases and J by 4 bases. This CDR3 spans 14 amino acids. Germline assignment: CDR1 SGHRS and CDR2 YFSETQ. This CDR3 is CASSPQGSGYGYTF. The CDR3 nucleotides are TGCGCCAGCAGCCCACAGGGGTCCGGCTATGGCTACACCTTC. The variable domain in full, with the rest retrieved from reference TRBV5-1 and TRBJ1-2, is KAGVTQTPRYLIKTRGQQVTLSCSPISGHRSVSWYQQTPGQGLQFLFEYFSETQRNKGNFPGRFSGRQFSNSRSEMNVSTLELGDSALYLCASSPQGSGYGYTFGSGTRLTVV.

This sequence joins TRBV29-1 and TRBJ2-1; tentative D call: TRBD1 (6 bases). V was trimmed by 4 bases and J by 8 bases, leaving 15 bases between them. From germline, CDR1 is SQVTM and CDR2 ANQGSEA. CDR3 size: 13 residues. The DNA for the CDR3 is TGCAGCGTTGTCAGGGGTAGGGGCTATGAGCAGTTCTTC. Translating it yields CSVVRGRGYEQFF.

V and J are TRBV29-1 and TRBJ1-1; D is possibly TRBD1 (5 bases). Deletions cut 6 bases from V and 5 bases from J, with 13 bases between. This CDR3 is 12 amino acids long. Germline values: CDR1 SQVTM, CDR2 ANQGSEA. The CDR3 region has the DNA TGCAGCGTCGGACCGGGGGGGACTGAAGCTTTCTTT. This codes for CSVGPGGTEAFF.

The rearrangement joins TRBV7-6 to TRBJ2-7; 9 bases align to TRBD2. The CDR3 length is 19 residues. CDR1 is SGHVS, CDR2 FNYEAQ, per germline. The J segment lost 2 bases and the V segment lost 0 bases, leaving 14 bases of the junction unmatched. CDR3 amino acids: CASSLARSQSGTSPYEQYF. The CDR3 DNA reads as TGTGCCAGCAGCTTAGCTCGGTCCCAATCCGGGACTAGCCCCTACGAGCAGTACTTC.

V and J are TRBV11-2 and TRBJ2-2; D possibly corresponds to TRBD1 (6 bases). The CDR3 loop spans 15 amino acids. CDR1 and CDR2 from the germline V gene are SGHAT and FQNNGV. Trimming cost V 7 bases and J 0 bases, with 12 bases left between them. The CDR3 DNA follows: TGTGCCAGCACCCTACAGGGACCGAACACCGGGGAGCTGTTTTTT. This encodes CASTLQGPNTGELFF.

The chain recombines TRBV30 with TRBJ2-5, with D unclear. V was clipped by 3 bases and J by 5 bases, with 10 bases between them. Germline V gene data show CDR1 as GTSNPN and CDR2 as SVGIG (reference sequence). There are 12 residues in the CDR3. In nucleotides, the CDR3 is TGTGCCTGGAGATTTACTATTGAGACCCAGTACTTC. It specifies CAWRFTIETQYF.

The chain joins TRBV6-1 to TRBJ2-6; TRBD1 matches at 8 bases. The length of the CDR3 is 15 residues. Per the germline V gene, CDR1 is MNHNS and CDR2 is SASEGT. J was trimmed by 2 bases and V by 6 bases; bases with no gene match: 3. DNA of the CDR3: TGTGCCAGCAGGTCAGGGGGCGCTGGGGCCAACGTCCTGACTTTC. As protein: CASRSGGAGANVLTF.